Listed below are T cell receptor beta chains from one sample, sequenced in a study of long-term antiretroviral therapy in people with HIV. Repertoires were generated with immunoSEQ multiplex PCR, while TCRdb's copy carries only in-frame clones and drops some. The sample contains tens of thousands of clones, 81% of which appear only once. Sample: unsorted PBMCs, taken 1.5 years after starting antiretroviral therapy. The source of these receptors is a man aged 30-40 years with HIV. CDR3s include the opening cysteine and the closing phenylalanine or tryptophan.

cdr3_aa: CASSRGQGETQYF
j_call: TRBJ2-5
v_call: TRBV5-6

cdr3_aa: CASEEAEAFF
j_call: TRBJ1-1
v_call: TRBV30

cdr3_aa: CASSYREVNQPQHF
j_call: TRBJ1-5
v_call: TRBV19

cdr3_aa: CASSLGIQETQYF
j_call: TRBJ2-5
v_call: TRBV5-1

cdr3_aa: CSVGVTGVEVTQYF
j_call: TRBJ2-5
v_call: TRBV29-1

cdr3_aa: CASSREAPPYNEQFF
j_call: TRBJ2-1
v_call: TRBV28

cdr3_aa: CASSLGLGVAGSYNEQFF
j_call: TRBJ2-1
v_call: TRBV7-9

cdr3_aa: CAWSIAGGPGEQFF
j_call: TRBJ2-1
v_call: TRBV30

cdr3_aa: CSALIGNTIYF
j_call: TRBJ1-3
v_call: TRBV29-1

cdr3_aa: CASSPGDSLNQPQHF
j_call: TRBJ1-5
v_call: TRBV7-9

cdr3_aa: CASSARDETGELFF
j_call: TRBJ2-2
v_call: TRBV9

cdr3_aa: CASSLGGVVSANTGELFF
j_call: TRBJ2-2
v_call: TRBV7-9

cdr3_aa: CASSLWPDRGAFF
j_call: TRBJ1-1
v_call: TRBV28

cdr3_aa: CASSFPGQGTGELFF
j_call: TRBJ2-2
v_call: TRBV28

cdr3_aa: CASSLVGGDSYEQYF
j_call: TRBJ2-7
v_call: TRBV11-2

cdr3_aa: CAISEGYSNQPQHF
j_call: TRBJ1-5
v_call: TRBV10-3

cdr3_aa: CASSFREGSYEQYF
j_call: TRBJ2-7
v_call: TRBV7-8

cdr3_aa: CAAAGGPRNEQFF
j_call: TRBJ2-1
v_call: TRBV27

cdr3_aa: CAWSDGRPTYEQYF
j_call: TRBJ2-7
v_call: TRBV30

cdr3_aa: CASSAPGTNGNYGYTF
j_call: TRBJ1-2
v_call: TRBV13

cdr3_aa: CASSLGSSGSGYTF
j_call: TRBJ1-2
v_call: TRBV5-6

cdr3_aa: CASSAGTGVTNEKLFF
j_call: TRBJ1-4
v_call: TRBV9

cdr3_aa: CASSRGQGFSYEQYF
j_call: TRBJ2-7
v_call: TRBV6-6

cdr3_aa: CASSLAEGGSYNEQFF
j_call: TRBJ2-1
v_call: TRBV5-1

cdr3_aa: CASSYDSRGEQYF
j_call: TRBJ2-7
v_call: TRBV6-6

cdr3_aa: CASSSARRLGSEQYF
j_call: TRBJ2-7
v_call: TRBV7-9

cdr3_aa: CASSSFSGGPTDTQYF
j_call: TRBJ2-3
v_call: TRBV27

cdr3_aa: CASSVASAADTQYF
j_call: TRBJ2-3
v_call: TRBV9